This TCR beta chain was obtained from a study of cytomegalovirus exposure and HLA in healthy donors. Notes on the study in general: Being productive about 90% or about 30% of the time was typical of most TCR beta V segments in an earlier analysis. Three CMV-associated chains were confirmed in vitro to be specific for CMV antigens.

Use of 60 Vbeta and 13 Jbeta primers characterized the PCR. Libraries were prepared by immunoSEQ multiplex PCR; TCRdb keeps only in-frame clonotypes and omits some of them. The sample shows some 200,000 clones, 70% to 80% of them seen only once. Germline lookup yields CDR1 KGHSH and CDR2 LQKENI. The CDR3 totals 12 residues. Deletions cut 3 bases from V and 7 bases from J, with 9 bases between. Note on this clone: Its target is not known.

Sequencing input: PBMCs. This clonotype originated in a man between 35 and 55 years old in good health and CMV-seronegative. The rearrangement links TRBV18 to TRBJ1-1, with a possible D match to TRBD1 (5 bases). The CDR3 loop is CASSPGLFEAFF. CDR3 sequence (DNA): TGTGCCAGCTCACCGGGACTTTTTGAAGCTTTCTTT.